Listed below are T cell receptor beta chains from one sample, sequenced in a study of T cells in localized non-small cell lung cancer. Using immunoSEQ multiplex PCR, the repertoire was profiled, and TCRdb retains in-frame clones only, with some absent. The repertoire consists of some 51,000 clones, with more than 80% occurring once and the leading ten covering 5.2%. The material sequenced was peripheral blood, taken before any cancer treatment. The receptors derive from a woman aged 40 to 75 with stage I lung adenocarcinoma. Both conserved end residues are part of each CDR3. The D gene is left open where the match is weak. Clone sizes are given selectively: once, few, many, or a class where the clone is expanded.

J,D,V,size,DNA,CDR3
TRBJ2-7,.,TRBV18,.,TGTGCCAGCTCACCGTCCGGACACCCCTACGAGCAGTACTTC,CASSPSGHPYEQYF
TRBJ2-1,.,TRBV6-4,.,TGTGCCAGCAGTCGGTCCGGGACCTCCTACAATGAGCAGTTCTTC,CASSRSGTSYNEQFF
TRBJ2-1,TRBD1,TRBV7-3,.,TGTGCCAGCAGCCTTAGACAGGGGAAGAACAATGAGCAGTTCTTC,CASSLRQGKNNEQFF
TRBJ1-5,TRBD1,TRBV5-1,.,TGCGCCAGCAGCGGGGGACAGGGGGCGGTCAATCAGCCCCAGCATTTT,CASSGGQGAVNQPQHF
TRBJ2-5,.,TRBV12-5,.,TGTGCTAGTGGTTCTCTTTGGGGAGAGACCCAGTACTTC,CASGSLWGETQYF
TRBJ2-7,.,TRBV7-9,.,TGTGCCAGCAGCCCAGGGTCAGTTACCTACGAGCAGTACTTC,CASSPGSVTYEQYF
TRBJ1-6,TRBD1,TRBV5-5,.,TGTGCCAGCAGCTTGACGGGACAGGGAAATAATTCACCCCTCCACTTT,CASSLTGQGNNSPLHF
TRBJ1-2,.,TRBV6-1,.,TGTGCCAGCAGTGAACGAGGATTGGAAGGCTACACCTTC,CASSERGLEGYTF
TRBJ2-7,.,TRBV4-3,.,TGCGCCAGCAGCCCCCACCAGACAGGTTTGAACGAGCAGTACTTC,CASSPHQTGLNEQYF
TRBJ1-2,TRBD1,TRBV4-2,.,TGTGCCAGCAGCCAAGGGCGGGGGGACAGGCGGAACTATGGCTACACCTTC,CASSQGRGDRRNYGYTF
TRBJ2-2,.,TRBV9,.,TGTGCCAGCAGCGGTAGATACAGGGCCGGGGAGCTGTTTTTT,CASSGRYRAGELFF
TRBJ2-2,.,TRBV18,.,TGTGCCAGCTCACCCCGTGGGACCGCGAACACCGGGGAGCTGTTTTTT,CASSPRGTANTGELFF
TRBJ1-1,TRBD1,TRBV30,few,TGTGCCAGCCACAGGGGATACACTGAAGCTTTCTTT,CASHRGYTEAFF
TRBJ1-1,.,TRBV28,.,TGTGCCAGCAGGGCGGCCGCAGGCACTGAAGCTTTCTTT,CASRAAAGTEAFF
TRBJ2-2,.,TRBV9,.,TGTGCCAGCAGCCCTGTAGGCATTAACACCGGGGAGCTGTTTTTT,CASSPVGINTGELFF
TRBJ1-5,.,TRBV30,.,TGTGCCTGGAACTCGGGCCTTAGCAATCAGCCCCAGCATTTT,CAWNSGLSNQPQHF
TRBJ1-4,TRBD1,TRBV5-8,.,TGTGCCAGCAGCTCCCAGGGGGCGCGTGGTGAAAAACTGTTTTTT,CASSSQGARGEKLFF
TRBJ1-2,.,TRBV30,.,TGTGCCTGGAGTTCCCCGGGACTTTCTTACCACTATGGCTACACCTTC,CAWSSPGLSYHYGYTF
TRBJ2-1,TRBD2,TRBV10-3,.,TGTGCCATCAGTCGGGGCGGCCTAGCGGGGGGCGCCCCTTTGCGCAATGAGCAGTTCTTC,CAISRGGLAGGAPLRNEQFF
TRBJ1-4,TRBD1,TRBV30,.,TGTGCCTGGAGGCATCACAGGGGGGTGAATGAAAAACTGTTTTTT,CAWRHHRGVNEKLFF
TRBJ1-5,.,TRBV10-2,medium-sized,TGCGCCAGCAGTGAGTCCATCAGCAATCAGCCCCAGCATTTT,CASSESISNQPQHF
TRBJ2-5,TRBD1,TRBV14,.,TGTGCCAGCAGCCAAGGGTGGACAGGGGTCGAAGAGACCCAGTACTTC,CASSQGWTGVEETQYF
TRBJ1-6,.,TRBV4-3,.,TGCGCCAGCAGCCAAGAAGGCCAGGGTAATTCACCCCTCCACTTT,CASSQEGQGNSPLHF
TRBJ1-5,TRBD1,TRBV5-6,.,TGTGCCAGCAGCTATAGGACAGGTTATAGCAATCAGCCCCAGCATTTT,CASSYRTGYSNQPQHF
TRBJ1-5,.,TRBV10-3,few,TGTGCCATCAGTGAGTCTGGTGGTGATCAGCCCCAGCATTTT,CAISESGGDQPQHF
TRBJ1-5,.,TRBV19,.,TGTGCCAGTAGTATGAAAGGGTTGAGCAATCAGCCCCAGCATTTT,CASSMKGLSNQPQHF
TRBJ1-1,.,TRBV6-5,few,TGTGCCAGCAGTTCCATACTCGTAGGCCTCAACACTGAAGCTTTCTTT,CASSSILVGLNTEAFF
TRBJ1-6,TRBD1,TRBV4-2,few,TGTGCCAGCAGTCAAGTCGCGGGACAGGGACTCTCACCCCTCCACTTT,CASSQVAGQGLSPLHF
TRBJ1-4,.,TRBV18,.,TGTGCCAGCTCACCAAGCAGGAATGAAAAACTGTTTTTT,CASSPSRNEKLFF
TRBJ1-4,.,TRBV2,.,TGTGCCACCCAGAAGGGGCCGGCGTATGAAAAACTGTTTTTT,CATQKGPAYEKLFF
TRBJ1-1,.,TRBV6-5,.,TGTGCCAGCAGTTACATGGGCAGTTTAGCGAACACTGAAGCTTTCTTT,CASSYMGSLANTEAFF
TRBJ2-1,.,TRBV5-1,once,TGCGCCAGCAACCACGGGGGTAATGAGCAGTTCTTC,CASNHGGNEQFF
TRBJ1-3,.,TRBV30,.,TGTGCCTGGAGTGTTTCAGGGGCGGACGTTGGCACCATATATTTT,CAWSVSGADVGTIYF
TRBJ2-1,TRBD2,TRBV6-1,.,TGTGCCAGCAGTGGAACGACTAGCGGGGGGGCGTTCTTC,CASSGTTSGGAFF
TRBJ2-7,TRBD1,TRBV7-8,.,TGTGCCAGCAGCCCCGGGACAGGGACCGAGCAGTACTTC,CASSPGTGTEQYF
TRBJ1-2,TRBD1,TRBV7-2,.,TGTGCCAGCATCCCGGGACAGGGGACCTCCGGCTACACCTTC,CASIPGQGTSGYTF
TRBJ1-1,.,TRBV7-2,.,TGTGCCAGCAGCCTAGACAGTCTACAAGCTTTCTTT,CASSLDSLQAFF
TRBJ1-1,TRBD1,TRBV9,.,TGTGCCAGCAGCGTCGGACAGGGGGAGTCTGAAGCTTTCTTT,CASSVGQGESEAFF
TRBJ1-6,TRBD1,TRBV5-6,.,TGTGCCAGCAGCTTCCCCGACAGGGGAGGCGGTGGTTCACCCCTCCACTTT,CASSFPDRGGGGSPLHF